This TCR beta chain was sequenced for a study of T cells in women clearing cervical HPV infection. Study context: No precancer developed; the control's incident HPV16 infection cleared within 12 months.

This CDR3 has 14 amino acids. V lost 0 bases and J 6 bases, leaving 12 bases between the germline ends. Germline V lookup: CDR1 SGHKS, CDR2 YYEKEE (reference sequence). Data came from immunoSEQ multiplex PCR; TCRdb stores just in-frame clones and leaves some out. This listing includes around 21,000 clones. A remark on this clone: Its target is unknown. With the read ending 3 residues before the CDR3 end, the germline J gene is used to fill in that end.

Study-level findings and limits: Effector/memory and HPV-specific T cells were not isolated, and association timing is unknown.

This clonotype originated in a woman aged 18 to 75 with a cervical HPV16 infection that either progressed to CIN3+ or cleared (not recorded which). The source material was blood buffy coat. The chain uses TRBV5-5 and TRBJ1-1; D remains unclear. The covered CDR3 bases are TGTGCCAGCAGCTTGGTTAGGGTGACCCCTGAA. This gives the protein CASSLVRVTPE. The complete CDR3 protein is CASSLVRVTPEAFF.